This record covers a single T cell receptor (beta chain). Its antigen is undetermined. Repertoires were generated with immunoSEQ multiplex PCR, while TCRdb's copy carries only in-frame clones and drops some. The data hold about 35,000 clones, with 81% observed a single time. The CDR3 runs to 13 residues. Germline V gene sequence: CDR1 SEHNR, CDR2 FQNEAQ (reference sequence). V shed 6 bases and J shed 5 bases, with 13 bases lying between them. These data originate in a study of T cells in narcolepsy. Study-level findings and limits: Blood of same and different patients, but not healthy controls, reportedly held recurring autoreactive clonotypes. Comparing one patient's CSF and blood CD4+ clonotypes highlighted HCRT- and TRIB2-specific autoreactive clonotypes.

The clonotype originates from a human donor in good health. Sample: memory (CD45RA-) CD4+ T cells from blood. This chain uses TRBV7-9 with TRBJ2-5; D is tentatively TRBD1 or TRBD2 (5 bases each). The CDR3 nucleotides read TGTGCCAGCAGACTAGTAGGGGAGGAGACCCAGTACTTC. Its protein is CASRLVGEETQYF. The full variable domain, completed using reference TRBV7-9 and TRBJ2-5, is DTGVSQNPRHKITKRGQNVTFRCDPISEHNRLYWYRQTLGQGPEFLTYFQNEAQLEKSRLLSDRFSAERPKGSFSTLEIQRTEQGDSAMYLCASRLVGEETQYFGPGTRLLVL.